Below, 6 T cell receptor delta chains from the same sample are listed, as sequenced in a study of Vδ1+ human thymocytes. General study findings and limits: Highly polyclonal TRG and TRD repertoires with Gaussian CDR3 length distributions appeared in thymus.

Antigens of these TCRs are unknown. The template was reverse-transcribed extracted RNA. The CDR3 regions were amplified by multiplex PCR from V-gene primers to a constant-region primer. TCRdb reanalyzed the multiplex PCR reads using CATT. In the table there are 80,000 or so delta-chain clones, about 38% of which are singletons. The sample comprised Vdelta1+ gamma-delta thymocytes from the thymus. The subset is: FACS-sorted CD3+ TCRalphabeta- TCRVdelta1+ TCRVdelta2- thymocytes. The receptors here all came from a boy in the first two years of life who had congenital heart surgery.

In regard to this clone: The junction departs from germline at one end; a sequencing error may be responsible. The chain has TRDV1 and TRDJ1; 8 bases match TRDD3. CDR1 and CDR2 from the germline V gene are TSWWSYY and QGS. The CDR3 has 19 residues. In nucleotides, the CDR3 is TGTGCTCTTGGGAAGACTAAATCCTACTCGGGGGATATAGCCGATAAACCCATCTTT. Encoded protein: CALGKTKSYSGDIADKPIF.

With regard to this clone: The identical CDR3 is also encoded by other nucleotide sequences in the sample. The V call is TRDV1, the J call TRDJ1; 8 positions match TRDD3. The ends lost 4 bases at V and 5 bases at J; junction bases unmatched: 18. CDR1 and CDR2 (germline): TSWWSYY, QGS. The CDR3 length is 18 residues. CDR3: CALGGDYRRHWGVDKLIF. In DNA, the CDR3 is TGTGCTCTTGGGGGGGACTACCGTCGACACTGGGGGGTTGATAAACTCATCTTT.

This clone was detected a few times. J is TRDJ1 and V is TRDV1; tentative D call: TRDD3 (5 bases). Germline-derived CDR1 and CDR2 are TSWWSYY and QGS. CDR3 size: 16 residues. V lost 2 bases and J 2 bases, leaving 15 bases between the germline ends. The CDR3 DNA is TGTGCTCTTGGGGAAATCCTCCGGGGGTCGACCGATAAACTCATCTTT. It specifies CALGEILRGSTDKLIF.

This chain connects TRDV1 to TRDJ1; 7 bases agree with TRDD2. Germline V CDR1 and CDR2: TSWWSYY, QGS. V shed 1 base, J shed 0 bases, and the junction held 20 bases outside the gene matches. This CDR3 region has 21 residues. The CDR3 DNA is TGTGCTCTTGGGGAACGGGGCAATTCCTACGAGGGGACGACGTACACCGATAAACTCATCTTT. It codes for CALGERGNSYEGTTYTDKLIF.

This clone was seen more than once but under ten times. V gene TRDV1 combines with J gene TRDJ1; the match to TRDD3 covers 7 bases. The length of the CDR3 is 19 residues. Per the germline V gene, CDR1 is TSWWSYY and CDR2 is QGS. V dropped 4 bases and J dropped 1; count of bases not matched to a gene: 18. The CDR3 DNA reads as TGTGCTCTTGGGGTAGCTCATAGCCCCCTGGGGGCTGGCACCGATAAACTCATCTTT. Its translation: CALGVAHSPLGAGTDKLIF.

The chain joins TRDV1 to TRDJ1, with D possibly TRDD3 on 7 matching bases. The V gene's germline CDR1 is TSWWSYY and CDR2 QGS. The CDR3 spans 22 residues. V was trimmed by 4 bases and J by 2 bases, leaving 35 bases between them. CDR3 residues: CALGGPSYVPGWGPLVTDKLIF. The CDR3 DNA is TGTGCTCTTGGGGGACCCTCCTACGTTCCGGGCTGGGGGCCACTCGTTACCGATAAACTCATCTTT.